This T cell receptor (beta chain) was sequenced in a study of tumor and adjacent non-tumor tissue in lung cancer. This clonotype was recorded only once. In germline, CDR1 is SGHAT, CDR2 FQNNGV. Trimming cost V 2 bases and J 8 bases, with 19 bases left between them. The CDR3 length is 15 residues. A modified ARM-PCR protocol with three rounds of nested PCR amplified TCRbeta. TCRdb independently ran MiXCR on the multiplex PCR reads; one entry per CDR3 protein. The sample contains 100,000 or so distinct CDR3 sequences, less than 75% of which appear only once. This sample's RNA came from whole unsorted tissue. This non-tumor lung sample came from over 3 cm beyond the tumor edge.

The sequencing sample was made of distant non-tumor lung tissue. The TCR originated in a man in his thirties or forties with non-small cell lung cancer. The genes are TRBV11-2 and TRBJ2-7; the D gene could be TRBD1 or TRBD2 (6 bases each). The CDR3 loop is CASSLSTGRQNKQYF. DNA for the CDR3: TGTGCCAGCAGCTTAAGCACAGGGAGGCAGAACAAGCAGTACTTC.